One and the same sample provided the 3 T cell receptor beta chains below, sequenced in a study of blood T cell repertoires in COVID-19. TCRdb keeps only in-frame clones here, not all; method: immunoSEQ multiplex PCR. The sample has 150,000 to 200,000 clones, 82% seen once. Source material: PBMCs or T cells enriched from blood (not recorded which). The receptors come from a woman in her fifties or sixties with acute COVID-19.

The chain combines TRBV18 with TRBJ2-1; 12 bases line up with TRBD1. The CDR3 is 15 amino acids. Germline loops: CDR1 KGHSH, CDR2 LQKENI. The V gene end was trimmed by 6 bases and the J gene end by 9 bases; junction bases not matched to a gene: 9. The CDR3 DNA is TGTGCCAGCTCTCCCGGGACAGGGGGCTGGGGTGAGCAGTTCTTC. Translating gives CASSPGTGGWGEQFF. The whole variable domain, remainder taken from reference TRBV18 and TRBJ2-1, is NAGVMQNPRHLVRRRGQEARLRCSPMKGHSHVYWYRQLPEEGLKFMVYLQKENIIDESGMPKERFSAEFPKEGPSILRIQQVVRGDSAAYFCASSPGTGGWGEQFFGPGTRLTVL.

The chain employs TRBV19 and TRBJ1-1; D remains ambiguous. The germline gives CDR1 LNHDA, CDR2 SQIVND (reference sequence). The CDR3 runs 16 residues. V was clipped by 6 bases and J by 3 bases, with 20 bases between them. CDR3 nucleotide sequence: TGTGCCAGTAGCTCACTATCGGGCATCGGGGACACTGAAGCTTTCTTT. It is translated as CASSSLSGIGDTEAFF.

The chain recombines TRBV19 with TRBJ2-1; tentative D call: TRBD1 (6 bases). With 5 bases removed from V and 6 bases from J, the gap between germline ends came to 20 bases. The germline CDR1 and CDR2 sequences are LNHDA and SQIVND (reference sequence). The CDR3 sequence is 16 residues long. In nucleotides, the CDR3 is TGTGCCAGTAGTCGCGACGAGGGGGTACACCCCAATGAGCAGTTCTTC. This encodes CASSRDEGVHPNEQFF.